This T cell receptor beta chain was identified in a study of identical twins. This clonotype came up a few times. One entry per CDR3 protein, called by TCRdb with MiXCR from the 5' RACE reads. The sample lists about 730,000 distinct CDR3 sequences, 21% occurring once. The CDR3 runs 14 residues. The V end lost 2 bases, the J end lost 6 bases, and 12 bases lay between the germline ends. The sample also formed part of further work on T cells expressing NK-cell markers.

The rearrangement uses TRBV12-3 or TRBV12-4 and TRBJ2-3; D remains ambiguous. Material: PBMCs. The receptor was isolated from a woman under 30 in good health. The DNA of the CDR3 is TGTGCCAGCAGTTTAATTAAAGTGGGGGATACGCAGTATTTT. Translated: CASSLIKVGDTQYF.